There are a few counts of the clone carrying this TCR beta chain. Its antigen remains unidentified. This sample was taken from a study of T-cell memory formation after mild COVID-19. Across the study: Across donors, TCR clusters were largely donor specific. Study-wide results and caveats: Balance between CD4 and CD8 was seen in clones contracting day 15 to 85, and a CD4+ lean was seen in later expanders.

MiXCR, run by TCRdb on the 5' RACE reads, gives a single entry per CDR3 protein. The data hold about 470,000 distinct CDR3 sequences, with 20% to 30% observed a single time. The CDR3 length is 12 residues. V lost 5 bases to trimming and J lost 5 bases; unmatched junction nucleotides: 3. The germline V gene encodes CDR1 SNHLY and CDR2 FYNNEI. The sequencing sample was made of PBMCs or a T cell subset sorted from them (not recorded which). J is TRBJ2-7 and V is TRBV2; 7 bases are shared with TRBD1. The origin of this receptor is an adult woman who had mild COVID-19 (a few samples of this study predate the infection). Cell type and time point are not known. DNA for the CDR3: TGTGCCAGCAGTCAGGGGGATAACGAGCAGTACTTC. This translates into CASSQGDNEQYF.